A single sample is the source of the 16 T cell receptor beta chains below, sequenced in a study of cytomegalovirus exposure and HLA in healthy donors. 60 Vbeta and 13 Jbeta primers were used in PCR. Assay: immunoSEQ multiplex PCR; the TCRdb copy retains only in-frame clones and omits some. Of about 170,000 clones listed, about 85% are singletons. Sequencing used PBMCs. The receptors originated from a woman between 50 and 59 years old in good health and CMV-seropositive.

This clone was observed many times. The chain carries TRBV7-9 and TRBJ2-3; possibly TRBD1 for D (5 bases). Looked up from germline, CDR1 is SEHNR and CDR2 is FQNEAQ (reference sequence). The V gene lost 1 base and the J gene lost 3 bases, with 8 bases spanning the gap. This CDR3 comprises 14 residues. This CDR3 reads CASSLGQPTDTQYF. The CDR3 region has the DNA TGTGCCAGCAGCTTAGGACAGCCTACAGATACGCAGTATTTT.

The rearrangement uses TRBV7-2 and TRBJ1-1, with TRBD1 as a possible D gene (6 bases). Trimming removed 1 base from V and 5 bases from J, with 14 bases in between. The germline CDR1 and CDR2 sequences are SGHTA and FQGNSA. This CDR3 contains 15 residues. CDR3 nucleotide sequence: TGTGCCAGCAGCTTAGGAGGGGGAATCGGGACTGAAGCTTTCTTT. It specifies CASSLGGGIGTEAFF. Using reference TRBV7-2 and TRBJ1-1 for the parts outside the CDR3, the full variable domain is GAGVSQSPSNKVTEKGKDVELRCDPISGHTALYWYRQSLGQGLEFLIYFQGNSAPDKSGLPSDRFSAERTGGSVSTLTIQRTQQEDSAVYLCASSLGGGIGTEAFFGQGTRLTVV.

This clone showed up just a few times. The CDR3 here is CASSFLSGGLLSRDEQFF. The CDR3 DNA reads TGCGCCAGCAGCTTTCTCAGCGGGGGTTTACTTAGTAGGGATGAGCAGTTCTTC. This chain uses TRBV5-1 with TRBJ2-1, with 8 bases fitting TRBD2. CDR1 and CDR2 from the germline V gene are SGHRS and YFSETQ. With 2 bases clipped from V and 8 bases from J, the junction kept 18 bases outside the gene matches. This CDR3 is 18 amino acids long.

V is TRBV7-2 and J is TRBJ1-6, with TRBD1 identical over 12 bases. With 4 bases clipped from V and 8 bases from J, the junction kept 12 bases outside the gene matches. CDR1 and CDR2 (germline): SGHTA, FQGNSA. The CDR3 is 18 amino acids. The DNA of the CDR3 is TGTGCCAGCAGCTGGGGGACAGGGGGCACGGGGAGTGATTCACCCCTCCACTTT. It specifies CASSWGTGGTGSDSPLHF.

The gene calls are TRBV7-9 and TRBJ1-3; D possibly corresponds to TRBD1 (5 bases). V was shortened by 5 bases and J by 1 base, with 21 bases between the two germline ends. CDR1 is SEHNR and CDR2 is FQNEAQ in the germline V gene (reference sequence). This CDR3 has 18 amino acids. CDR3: CASSLSTQGGYSGNTIYF. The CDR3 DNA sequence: TGTGCCAGCAGCCTCTCCACCCAGGGAGGTTATTCTGGAAACACCATATATTTT.

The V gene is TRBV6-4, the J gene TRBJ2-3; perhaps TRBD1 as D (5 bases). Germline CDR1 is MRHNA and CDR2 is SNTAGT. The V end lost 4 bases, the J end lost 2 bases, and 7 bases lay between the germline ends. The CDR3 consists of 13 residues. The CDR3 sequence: CASSGGDTDTQYF. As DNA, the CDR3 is TGTGCCAGCAGTGGGGGCGACACAGATACGCAGTATTTT.

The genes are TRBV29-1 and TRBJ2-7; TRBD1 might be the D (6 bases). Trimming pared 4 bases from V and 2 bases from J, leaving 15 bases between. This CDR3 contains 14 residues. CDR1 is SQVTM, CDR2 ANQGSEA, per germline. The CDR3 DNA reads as TGCAGCGTTGGTTTGGGACAACTGACCTACGAGCAGTACTTC. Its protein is CSVGLGQLTYEQYF.

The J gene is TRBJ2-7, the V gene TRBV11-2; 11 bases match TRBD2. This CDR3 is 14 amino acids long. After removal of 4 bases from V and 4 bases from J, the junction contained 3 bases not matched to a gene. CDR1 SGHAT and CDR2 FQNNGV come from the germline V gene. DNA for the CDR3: TGTGCCAGCAGCTCCGGGACTAGCGGATACGAGCAGTACTTC. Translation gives CASSSGTSGYEQYF.

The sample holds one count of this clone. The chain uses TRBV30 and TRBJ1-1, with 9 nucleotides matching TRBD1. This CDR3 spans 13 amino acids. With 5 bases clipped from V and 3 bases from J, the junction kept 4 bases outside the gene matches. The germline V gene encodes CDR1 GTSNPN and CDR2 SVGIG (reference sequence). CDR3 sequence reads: CAWYRGRDTEAFF. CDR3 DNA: TGTGCCTGGTACAGGGGGCGCGACACTGAAGCTTTCTTT.

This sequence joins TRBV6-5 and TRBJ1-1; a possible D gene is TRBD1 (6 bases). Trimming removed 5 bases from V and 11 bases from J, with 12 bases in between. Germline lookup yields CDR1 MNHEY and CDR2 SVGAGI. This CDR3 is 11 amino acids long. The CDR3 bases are TGTGCCAGCAGTAATAAGGGGGATGCTTTCTTT. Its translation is CASSNKGDAFF.

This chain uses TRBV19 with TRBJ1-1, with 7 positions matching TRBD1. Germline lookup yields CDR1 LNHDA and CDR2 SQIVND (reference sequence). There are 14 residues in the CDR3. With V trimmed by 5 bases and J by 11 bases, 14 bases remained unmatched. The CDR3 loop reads CASSPTGTTGLAFF. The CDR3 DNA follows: TGTGCCAGTAGTCCGACAGGGACAACTGGCTTGGCTTTCTTT.

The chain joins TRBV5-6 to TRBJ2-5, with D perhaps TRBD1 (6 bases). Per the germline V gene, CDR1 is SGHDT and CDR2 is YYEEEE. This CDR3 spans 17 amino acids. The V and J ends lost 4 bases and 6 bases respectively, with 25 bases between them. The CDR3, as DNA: TGTGCCAGCAGCCCGACCCGTCGTCAGGGGAATGGTAAGACCCAGTACTTC. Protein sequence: CASSPTRRQGNGKTQYF.

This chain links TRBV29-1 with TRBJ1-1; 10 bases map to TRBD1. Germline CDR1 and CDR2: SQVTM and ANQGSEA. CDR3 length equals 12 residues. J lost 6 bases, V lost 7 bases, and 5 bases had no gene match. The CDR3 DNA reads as TGCAGCGCTGACAGGGGGCCCGCTGAAGCTTTCTTT. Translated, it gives CSADRGPAEAFF.

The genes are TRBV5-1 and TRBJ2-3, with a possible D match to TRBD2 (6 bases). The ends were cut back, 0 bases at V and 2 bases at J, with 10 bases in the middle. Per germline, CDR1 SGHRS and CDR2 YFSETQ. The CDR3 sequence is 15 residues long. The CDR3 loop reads CASSLGGLLTDTQYF. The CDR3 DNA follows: TGCGCCAGCAGCTTGGGGGGACTTCTCACAGATACGCAGTATTTT.

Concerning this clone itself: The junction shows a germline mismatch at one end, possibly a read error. Here the CDR3 reads CSSSPTLGRKQETQYF. The CDR3 region has the DNA TGTTCCAGCAGCCCGACCTTGGGCCGGAAACAAGAGACCCAGTACTTC. The V and J genes are TRBV7-9 and TRBJ2-5; D uncertain. The CDR3 is 16 residues long. Per the germline V gene, CDR1 is SEHNR and CDR2 is FQNEAQ (reference sequence).

In DNA form, the CDR3 reads TGTGCCAGCTCAGGCCGGGGACTAGCGGTGACAGAGCAGTTCTTC. This gives the protein CASSGRGLAVTEQFF. The chain couples TRBV27 to TRBJ2-1; 11 bases agree with TRBD2. Germline assignment: CDR1 MNHEY and CDR2 SMNVEV (reference sequence). The CDR3 contains 15 residues. The V segment lost 8 bases and the J segment 10 bases; nucleotides outside the gene matches: 13.